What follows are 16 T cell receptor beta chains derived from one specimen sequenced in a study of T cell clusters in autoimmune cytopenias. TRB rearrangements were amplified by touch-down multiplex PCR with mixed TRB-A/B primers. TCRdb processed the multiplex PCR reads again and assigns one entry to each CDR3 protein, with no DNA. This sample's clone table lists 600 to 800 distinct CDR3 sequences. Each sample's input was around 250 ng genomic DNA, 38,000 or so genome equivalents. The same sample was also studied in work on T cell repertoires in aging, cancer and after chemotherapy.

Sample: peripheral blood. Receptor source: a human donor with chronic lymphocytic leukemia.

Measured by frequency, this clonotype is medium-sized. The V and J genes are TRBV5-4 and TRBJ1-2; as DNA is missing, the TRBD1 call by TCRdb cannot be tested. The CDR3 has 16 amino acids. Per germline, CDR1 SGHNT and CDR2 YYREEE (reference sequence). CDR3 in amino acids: CASSLARDRGSGGYTF. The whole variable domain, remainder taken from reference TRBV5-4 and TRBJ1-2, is ETGVTQSPTHLIKTRGQQVTLRCSSQSGHNTVSWYQQALGQGPQFIFQYYREEENGRGNFPPRFSGLQFPNYSSELNVNALELDDSALYLCASSLARDRGSGGYTFGSGTRLTVV.

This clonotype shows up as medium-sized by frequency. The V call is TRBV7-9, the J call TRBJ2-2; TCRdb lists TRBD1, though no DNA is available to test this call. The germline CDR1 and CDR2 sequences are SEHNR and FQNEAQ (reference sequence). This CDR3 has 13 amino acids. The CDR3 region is CAHLREGTGELFF.

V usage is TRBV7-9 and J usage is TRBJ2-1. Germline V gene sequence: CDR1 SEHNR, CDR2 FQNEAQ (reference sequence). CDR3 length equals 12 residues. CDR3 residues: CASSLAQNEQFF.

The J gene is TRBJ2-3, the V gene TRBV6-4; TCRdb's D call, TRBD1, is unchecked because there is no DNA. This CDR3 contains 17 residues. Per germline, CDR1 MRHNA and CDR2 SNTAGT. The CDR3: CASTMTGASLSTDTQYF.

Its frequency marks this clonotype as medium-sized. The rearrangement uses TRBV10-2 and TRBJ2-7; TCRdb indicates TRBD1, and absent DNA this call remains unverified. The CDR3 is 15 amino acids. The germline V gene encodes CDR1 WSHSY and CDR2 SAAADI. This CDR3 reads CASRDTGQGIYEQYF.

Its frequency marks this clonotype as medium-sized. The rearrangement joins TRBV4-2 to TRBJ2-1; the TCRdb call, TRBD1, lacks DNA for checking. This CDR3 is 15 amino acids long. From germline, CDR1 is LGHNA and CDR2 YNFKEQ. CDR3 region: CASSQPGPAYNEQFF.

The CDR3 protein is CSAREAGTLANYGYTF. This chain links TRBV20-1 with TRBJ1-2. This CDR3 comprises 16 residues. Germline loops: CDR1 DFQATT, CDR2 SNEGSKA (reference sequence).

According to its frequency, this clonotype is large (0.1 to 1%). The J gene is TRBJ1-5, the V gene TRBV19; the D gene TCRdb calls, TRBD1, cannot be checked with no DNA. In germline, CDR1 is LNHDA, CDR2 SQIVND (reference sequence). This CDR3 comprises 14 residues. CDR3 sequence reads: CASSVQGANQPQHF. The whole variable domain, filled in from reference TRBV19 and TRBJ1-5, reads DGGITQSPKYLFRKEGQNVTLSCEQNLNHDAMYWYRQDPGQGLRLIYYSQIVNDFQKGDIAEGYSVSREKKESFPLTVTSAQKNPTAFYLCASSVQGANQPQHFGDGTRLSIL.

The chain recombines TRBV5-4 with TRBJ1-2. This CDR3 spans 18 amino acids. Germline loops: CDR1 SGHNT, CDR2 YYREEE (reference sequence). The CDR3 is CASSSGGPRDKLFYGYTF.

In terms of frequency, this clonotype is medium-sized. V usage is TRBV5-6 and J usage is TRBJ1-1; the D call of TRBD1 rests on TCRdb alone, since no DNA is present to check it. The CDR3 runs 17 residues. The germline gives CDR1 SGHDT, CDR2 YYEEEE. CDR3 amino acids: CASSQRRTGVMNTEAFF.

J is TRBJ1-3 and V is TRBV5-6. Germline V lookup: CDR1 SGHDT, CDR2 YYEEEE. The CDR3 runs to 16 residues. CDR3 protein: CASSSLGGYSGNTIYF.

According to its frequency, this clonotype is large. The CDR3 protein is CATSDGVQNQETQYF. The rearrangement links TRBV24-1 to TRBJ2-5. In germline, CDR1 is KGHDR, CDR2 SFDVKD. The CDR3 runs 15 residues.

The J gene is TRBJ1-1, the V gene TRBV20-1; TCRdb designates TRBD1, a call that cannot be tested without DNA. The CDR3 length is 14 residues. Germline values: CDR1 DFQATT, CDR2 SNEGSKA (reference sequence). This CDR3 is CSAMRTGGSAEAFF.

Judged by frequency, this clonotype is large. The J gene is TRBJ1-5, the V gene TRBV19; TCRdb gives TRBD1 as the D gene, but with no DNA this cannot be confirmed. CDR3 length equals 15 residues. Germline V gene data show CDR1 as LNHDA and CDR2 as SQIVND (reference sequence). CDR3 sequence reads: CATHWGGLSNQPQHF.

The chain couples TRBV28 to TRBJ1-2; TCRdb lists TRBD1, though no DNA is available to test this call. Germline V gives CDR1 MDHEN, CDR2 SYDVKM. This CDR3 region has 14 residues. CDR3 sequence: CASRLGGAGYGYTF.

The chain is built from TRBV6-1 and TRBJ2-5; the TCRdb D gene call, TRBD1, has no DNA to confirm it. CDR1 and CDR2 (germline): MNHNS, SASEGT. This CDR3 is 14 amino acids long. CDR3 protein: CASSDPGGQETQYF.